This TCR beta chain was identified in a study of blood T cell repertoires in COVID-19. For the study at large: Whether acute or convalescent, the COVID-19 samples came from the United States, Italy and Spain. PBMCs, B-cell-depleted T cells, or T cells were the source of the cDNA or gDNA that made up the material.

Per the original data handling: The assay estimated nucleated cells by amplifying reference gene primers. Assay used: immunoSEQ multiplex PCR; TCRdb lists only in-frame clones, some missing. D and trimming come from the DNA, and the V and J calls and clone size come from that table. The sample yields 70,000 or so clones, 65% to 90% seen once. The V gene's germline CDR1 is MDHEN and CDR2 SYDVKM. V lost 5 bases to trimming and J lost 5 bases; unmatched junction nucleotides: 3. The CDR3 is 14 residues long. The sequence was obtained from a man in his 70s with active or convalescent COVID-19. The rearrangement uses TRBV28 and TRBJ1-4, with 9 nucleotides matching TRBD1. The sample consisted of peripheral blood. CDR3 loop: CASSHGQGNEKLFF. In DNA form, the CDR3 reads TGTGCCAGCAGTCATGGACAGGGGAATGAAAAACTGTTTTTT.